The 25 T cell receptor beta chains listed next were all sequenced from one sample in a study of regulatory T cells in long-lasting Graves disease. Time point of the sample: newly diagnosed GD, antithyroid drugs for less than 3 months. Construction of the TCR library relied on RNA isolated from PBMCs. Both iRepertoire HTBI primers and Arm-PCR of CDR3 regions were used to build the TCR beta libraries. TCRdb reprocessed the multiplex PCR reads with MiXCR, giving one entry per CDR3 protein. Of 620,000 or so distinct CDR3 sequences listed, around 15% were seen once; the top ten hold more than 15%. These data were likewise used in another study, on T cells in Graves' hyperthyroidism and ophthalmopathy.

The material was peripheral blood mononuclear cells (PBMCs), obtained at new diagnosis, from a patient treated with antithyroid drugs. Receptor source: a woman in her twenties or thirties with Graves disease.

Concerning this clonotype: One end of the junction does not line up with germline, which may come from a read error. This chain connects TRBV6-9 to TRBJ2-6, with D perhaps TRBD1 or TRBD2 (5 bases each). Germline lookup yields CDR1 MNHGY and CDR2 SVAAGI. The CDR3 is made up of 15 amino acids. The CDR3 is CASSFQGAGANILTF. The CDR3 DNA is TGTGCCAGCAGTTTCCAGGGAGCTGGGGCCAACATCCTGACTTTC.

This clonotype has only a few counts. The junction departs from the called germline gene at one end, perhaps through a read error. CDR3 DNA: TGTGCCAGCAGCCGCAGGGAAGTAAATGAAGAACTGTTTTTT. It translates to CASSRREVNEELFF. This chain uses TRBV12-3 or TRBV12-4 with TRBJ1-4, with a tentative D call TRBD1 (5 bases). The CDR3 totals 14 residues.

The chain recombines TRBV7-9 with TRBJ2-1, with 10 nucleotides matching TRBD2. This CDR3 contains 14 residues. Germline V gives CDR1 SEHNR, CDR2 FQNEAQ (reference sequence). J was trimmed by 5 bases and V by 8 bases; bases with no gene match: 6. CDR3 sequence: CASYDTSGNNEQFF. In DNA, the CDR3 is TGTGCCAGCTACGACACTAGCGGGAACAATGAGCAGTTCTTC.

This clonotype was detected many times. The rearrangement joins TRBV6-5 to TRBJ1-5; 9 nucleotides align to TRBD1. The J segment lost 4 bases and the V segment lost 4 bases, leaving 8 bases of the junction unmatched. Germline V gene lookup returns CDR1 MNHEY and CDR2 SVGAGI. The CDR3 sequence is 16 residues long. DNA for the CDR3: TGTGCCAGCAGTTCCACGGACAGGGGAGGAAATCAGCCCCAGCATTTT. Translated: CASSSTDRGGNQPQHF.

CDR3 DNA sequence: TGTGCCAGCAGTGAGATCCCTATACAGTCACCCCTCCACTTT. Translation gives CASSEIPIQSPLHF. The chain joins TRBV6-1 to TRBJ1-6, with D hard to call. This CDR3 has 14 residues. The V and J ends lost 3 bases and 10 bases respectively, with 13 bases between them. Germline V gene sequence: CDR1 MNHNS, CDR2 SASEGT.

To note about this clonotype: A read error may explain this, as a much larger clone is one base away. V usage is TRBV24-1 and J usage is TRBJ2-7; D gene ambiguous. Looked up from germline, CDR1 is KGHDR and CDR2 is SFDVKD. The CDR3 length is 14 residues. V was trimmed by 4 bases and J by 3 bases, leaving 12 bases between them. The CDR3 region is CATSDPRPNYEQYF. CDR3 coding DNA: TGTGCCACCAGTGACCCAAGACCAAACTACGAGCAGTACTTC.

This clonotype was detected ten times or more. The chain joins TRBV5-1 to TRBJ2-1; 9 bases align to TRBD2. Germline-derived CDR1 and CDR2 are SGHRS and YFSETQ. With 1 base clipped from V and 1 base from J, the junction kept 3 bases outside the gene matches. The CDR3 contains 16 residues. The CDR3, as DNA: TGCGCCAGCAGCTTGATGGCGGGAGGGTCCTACAATGAGCAGTTCTTC. This sequence encodes CASSLMAGGSYNEQFF.

As concerns this clonotype: A much bigger clone sits one base away, suggesting this may be a read error. This chain uses TRBV7-2 with TRBJ2-7; D is undetermined. The CDR3 is 15 amino acids. V lost 2 bases and J 2 bases, leaving 13 bases between the germline ends. CDR1 and CDR2 (germline): SGHTA, FQGNSA. CDR3 loop: CASSLHYQDPYEQYF. CDR3 nucleotides: TGTGCCAGCAGCTTACACTATCAAGACCCCTACGAGCAGTACTTC.

The chain has TRBV19 and TRBJ2-7, with 11 bases fitting TRBD1. Germline assignment: CDR1 LNHDA and CDR2 SQIVND (reference sequence). The CDR3 spans 15 residues. Unmatched junction bases numbered 6, after V lost 5 bases and J lost 3 bases. The DNA for the CDR3 is TGTGCCAGTAGTGGACCGGGACAGGGGGGCTACGAGCAGTACTTC. This translates into CASSGPGQGGYEQYF. The full variable domain, rest sourced from reference TRBV19 and TRBJ2-7, is DGGITQSPKYLFRKEGQNVTLSCEQNLNHDAMYWYRQDPGQGLRLIYYSQIVNDFQKGDIAEGYSVSREKKESFPLTVTSAQKNPTAFYLCASSGPGQGGYEQYFGPGTRLTVT.

The chain links TRBV25-1 to TRBJ1-2; 10 nucleotides match TRBD1. J lost 8 bases, V lost 2 bases, and 14 bases had no gene match. Germline V gives CDR1 MGHDK, CDR2 SYGVNS. The CDR3 covers 17 residues. The chain's CDR3 is CASSELGTGAPLRGYTF. The CDR3 DNA reads as TGTGCCAGCAGTGAACTCGGGACAGGGGCCCCTTTGAGGGGCTACACCTTC.

This clonotype was seen a handful of times. The rearrangement joins TRBV20-1 to TRBJ1-3, with 7 bases that match TRBD1. Germline V gene data show CDR1 as DFQATT and CDR2 as SNEGSKA (reference sequence). V lost 2 bases to trimming and J lost 0 bases; unmatched junction nucleotides: 7. This CDR3 contains 16 residues. The CDR3 sequence is CSARPQGTASGNTIYF. CDR3 DNA: TGCAGTGCTAGACCTCAAGGGACAGCCTCTGGAAACACCATATATTTT.

The sample holds many counts of this clonotype. This sequence joins TRBV27 and TRBJ2-2, with 9 bases lining up with TRBD1. The CDR3 is 16 amino acids. The ends lost 4 bases at V and 6 bases at J; junction bases unmatched: 9. Germline assignment: CDR1 MNHEY and CDR2 SMNVEV (reference sequence). In DNA form, the CDR3 reads TGTGCCAGCAGTTCGTTAGGACAGGGGATTCCCGGGGAGCTGTTTTTT. Translation gives CASSSLGQGIPGELFF.

This clonotype was seen ten or more times. The chain couples TRBV7-6 to TRBJ1-1; perhaps TRBD1 as D (6 bases). The germline V and J ends were trimmed by 4 bases and 4 bases, with 10 bases remaining between them. Germline V gives CDR1 SGHVS, CDR2 FNYEAQ. This CDR3 spans 13 amino acids. CDR3: CASSSMGATEAFF. The CDR3 nucleotides read TGTGCCAGCAGCTCCATGGGGGCCACTGAAGCTTTCTTT.

This clonotype was observed a single time. This chain uses TRBV30 with TRBJ2-2; D assignment may be TRBD1 or TRBD2 (6 bases each). Per the germline V gene, CDR1 is GTSNPN and CDR2 is SVGIG (reference sequence). V was pared by 7 bases and J by 6 bases, with 15 bases between. The CDR3 totals 13 residues. The CDR3 DNA follows: TGTGCCTCCCGACAGGAGGGTGCCGGGGAGCTGTTTTTT. Amino acids: CASRQEGAGELFF.

This clonotype has a count of ten or more. The chain carries TRBV2 and TRBJ2-1, with TRBD2 matching 11 bases. With 2 bases clipped from V and 4 bases from J, the junction kept 10 bases outside the gene matches. This CDR3 is built from 18 residues. From germline, CDR1 is SNHLY and CDR2 FYNNEI. CDR3 protein: CASSEPETSGSFYNEQFF. The CDR3 nucleotides are TGTGCCAGCAGTGAACCCGAAACTAGCGGGAGCTTTTACAATGAGCAGTTCTTC.

This clonotype has just a few counts. V and J are TRBV4-2 and TRBJ2-5, with TRBD2 matching over 11 bases. The germline V gene encodes CDR1 LGHNA and CDR2 YNFKEQ. The CDR3 runs to 19 residues. V lost 1 base, J lost 4 bases, and 14 bases stayed unmatched. The CDR3 spells CASSQGASGRWDRRETQYF. The CDR3 bases are TGTGCCAGCAGCCAAGGGGCTAGCGGGAGGTGGGACAGGAGAGAGACCCAGTACTTC.

This clonotype was observed at least ten times. V usage is TRBV28 and J usage is TRBJ2-7; a possible D gene is TRBD1 (5 bases). Between the trimmed V and J ends, which lost 7 bases and 5 bases, there was a span of 21 bases. Germline CDR1 reads MDHEN; CDR2 reads SYDVKM. This CDR3 contains 15 residues. The CDR3 nucleotides read TGTGCCAGCACCCGTTTCAGGGCACTTCCCCACGAGCAGTACTTC. Its protein product is CASTRFRALPHEQYF.

CDR3 sequence (DNA): TGCGCCAGCAGCCCCCAGGGACAGGGAGAGACCCAGTACTTC. Translation gives CASSPQGQGETQYF. This rearrangement joins TRBV5-1 to TRBJ2-5; TRBD1 agrees at 9 bases. Trimming at V came to 4 bases and at J to 4 bases, leaving 5 bases not matched to a gene. This CDR3 spans 14 amino acids. Germline lookup yields CDR1 SGHRS and CDR2 YFSETQ.

This clonotype was detected ten times or more. The chain recombines TRBV29-1 with TRBJ2-1, with 8 bases identical to TRBD2. The CDR3 loop spans 16 amino acids. Germline V gives CDR1 SQVTM, CDR2 ANQGSEA. The trim removed 7 bases at V and 4 bases at J, leaving 15 bases unmatched. CDR3 in amino acids: CSAGGGTERGYNEQFF. The CDR3 nucleotides read TGCAGCGCCGGCGGGGGGACCGAGCGAGGGTACAATGAGCAGTTCTTC.

This clonotype was counted ten times or more. The chain uses TRBV27 and TRBJ2-3, with 10 nucleotides matching TRBD1. The CDR3 consists of 14 residues. Trimming removed 6 bases from V and 6 bases from J; junction bases left unmatched: 6. CDR1 and CDR2 (germline): MNHEY, SMNVEV (reference sequence). CDR3 in amino acids: CASRPGQGWDTQYF. CDR3 nucleotide sequence: TGTGCCAGCAGGCCGGGACAGGGGTGGGATACGCAGTATTTT.

Concerning this clonotype: With a much larger clone just one base away, this may be a read error. The gene calls are TRBV5-5 and TRBJ1-5; D is unclear. The CDR3 has 12 amino acids. V was clipped by 7 bases and J by 1 base, with 6 bases between them. Germline-derived CDR1 and CDR2 are SGHKS and YYEKEE (reference sequence). The CDR3, as DNA: TGTGCCAGCGGCAAGAGCAATCAGCCCCAGCATTTT. Its protein is CASGKSNQPQHF.

A remark on this clonotype: This may arise from a read error, as a much more abundant clone is one base away. V gene TRBV7-2 combines with J gene TRBJ2-7, with TRBD1 identical over 8 bases. CDR1 SGHTA and CDR2 FQGNSA come from the germline V gene. The junction had 5 bases not matched to a gene; V was cut back by 5 bases and J by 2 bases. The CDR3 extends over 14 amino acids. CDR3 region: CTSSRQGQAYEQYF. CDR3 DNA: TGTACCAGCAGCCGACAGGGACAGGCCTACGAGCAGTACTTC. The complete variable domain, with remaining parts taken from reference TRBV7-2 and TRBJ2-7, reads GAGVSQSPSNKVTEKGKDVELRCDPISGHTALYWYRQSLGQGLEFLIYFQGNSAPDKSGLPSDRFSAERTGGSVSTLTIQRTQQEDSAVYLCTSSRQGQAYEQYFGPGTRLTVT.

The genes are TRBV10-3 and TRBJ2-7; the D call may be TRBD1 or TRBD2 (5 bases each). CDR3 size: 11 residues. V was pared by 3 bases and J by 6 bases, with 6 bases between. The germline CDR1 and CDR2 sequences are ENHRY and SYGVKD. For the CDR3, the DNA is TGTGCCATCAGTGATGGGGGCGAGCAGTACTTC. As protein: CAISDGGEQYF.

The chain is built from TRBV6-1 and TRBJ1-5; D might be TRBD1 (5 bases). This CDR3 spans 15 amino acids. V lost 6 bases to trimming and J lost 2 bases, with 14 bases between them. CDR1 is MNHNS, CDR2 SASEGT, per germline. Here the CDR3 reads CASRPDRAGNQPQHF. The CDR3 nucleotides read TGTGCCAGCAGGCCCGACAGAGCCGGCAATCAGCCCCAGCATTTT.

This clonotype showed up many times. The CDR3, as DNA: TGCAGTGCAAACCCTAGCGGAGCACTCTACGAGCAGTACTTC. It yields the protein CSANPSGALYEQYF. The J gene is TRBJ2-7, the V gene TRBV20-1; 7 nucleotides line up with TRBD2. CDR3 length: 14 amino acids. Germline V CDR1 and CDR2: DFQATT, SNEGSKA (reference sequence). Trimming at V came to 6 bases and at J to 3 bases, leaving 11 bases not matched to a gene.